This TCR beta chain was sequenced for a study of shared clonotypes between healthy human individuals. Notes on the study in general: A few donors had roughly 5.2% of their naive CD4 clonotypes in common. Clonotype sharing among donors likely depends on sequencing depth.

Replicate sorted-subset PCRs were loaded with around 0.2 ug DNA, about 28,000 T cell genomes. In the authors' workflow: There were no quality scores in the junction-only immunoSEQ sequences, so filtering differed. TCRdb's copy holds only in-frame clones and misses some; the assay was immunoSEQ multiplex PCR. The V and J calls and the clone size are those of that table, but D and trimming were determined from the DNA. The sample holds about 2.3 million clones, more than 80% seen once. Notes on this clone: Its antigen is unidentified.

V was cut by 1 base and J by 6 bases, with 4 bases left in between. This CDR3 is built from 11 residues. The germline V gene has CDR1 WSHSY and CDR2 SAAADI. V gene TRBV10-2 combines with J gene TRBJ2-7; D remains unclear. The source material was naive CD4+ T cells from PBMCs. As for subset: CD45RA+ positively selected. This TCR derives from a man between 18 and 29 years old in good health. Some clones in this sample may be carry-over from other donors' samples. The CDR3 protein is CASSEFSEQYF. In DNA form, the CDR3 reads TGCGCCAGCAGTGAGTTTTCCGAGCAGTACTTC.